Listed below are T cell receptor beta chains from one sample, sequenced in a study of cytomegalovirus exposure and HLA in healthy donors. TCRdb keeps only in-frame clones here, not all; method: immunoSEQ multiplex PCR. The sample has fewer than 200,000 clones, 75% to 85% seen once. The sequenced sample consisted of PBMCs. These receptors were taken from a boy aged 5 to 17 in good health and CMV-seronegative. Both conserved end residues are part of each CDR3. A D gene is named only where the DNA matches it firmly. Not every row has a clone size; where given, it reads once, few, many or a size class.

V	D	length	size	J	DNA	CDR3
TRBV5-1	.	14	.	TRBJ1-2	TGCGCCAGCAGCTCGGGACAACTCCTCTATGGCTACACCTTC	CASSSGQLLYGYTF
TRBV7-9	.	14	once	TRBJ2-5	TGTTCCAGCAGCATCCTAAGTCCCCAAGAGACCCAGTACTTC	CSSSILSPQETQYF
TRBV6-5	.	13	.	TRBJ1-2	TGTGCCAGCAGTTACGGAGTTAACTATGGCTACACCTTC	CASSYGVNYGYTF
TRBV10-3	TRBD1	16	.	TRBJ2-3	TGTGCCATCAGCACAGGACAGGGGATTAGCACAGATACGCAGTATTTT	CAISTGQGISTDTQYF
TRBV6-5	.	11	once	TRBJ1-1	TGTGCCAGCCGCGGCAACACTGAAGCTTTCTTT	CASRGNTEAFF
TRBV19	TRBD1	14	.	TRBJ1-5	TGTGCCAGTAGTCTAGACAGGGCGCGGCAGCCCCAGCATTTT	CASSLDRARQPQHF
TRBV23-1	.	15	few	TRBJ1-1	TGCGCCAGCAGTCAATCGCAGAACATGAACACTGAAGCTTTCTTT	CASSQSQNMNTEAFF
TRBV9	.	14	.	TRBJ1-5	TGTGCCAGCAGCGTACGCGCGGAGAATCAGCCCCAGCATTTT	CASSVRAENQPQHF
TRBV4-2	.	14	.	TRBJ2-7	TGTGCCAGTAGCCAAGCGAACTCACCCCTCGAGCAGTACTTC	CASSQANSPLEQYF
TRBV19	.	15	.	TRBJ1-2	TGTGCCAGTAGTATACCTCCAGGGAAGGCCTATGGCTACACCTTC	CASSIPPGKAYGYTF
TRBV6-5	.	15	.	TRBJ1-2	TGTGCCAGCCGGAACGACCGCTGGGAGAACTATGGCTACACCTTC	CASRNDRWENYGYTF
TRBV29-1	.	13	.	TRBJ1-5	TGCAGCGTGACGTTTGGGGAGAGACAGCCCCAGCATTTT	CSVTFGERQPQHF
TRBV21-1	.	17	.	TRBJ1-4	TGTGCCAGCAGCATATCAGGGTCCGGGTTGGGGAATGAAAAACTGTTTTTT	CASSISGSGLGNEKLFF
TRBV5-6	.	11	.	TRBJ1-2	TGTGCCAGCAGCTGGGGCCTTTTCTGGACCTTC	CASSWGLFWTF
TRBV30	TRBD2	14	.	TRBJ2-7	TGTGCCTGGGATTTAGCGGGACACTCCTACGAGCAGTACTTC	CAWDLAGHSYEQYF
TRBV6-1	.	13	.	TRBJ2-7	TGTGCCAGCAGGGCGGGACAGCTGTACGAGCAGTACTTC	CASRAGQLYEQYF
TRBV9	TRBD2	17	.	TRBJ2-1	TGTGCCAGCAGCGTAGTGGGGTTGGAGCGGGAGGGCCATGAGCAGTTCTTC	CASSVVGLEREGHEQFF
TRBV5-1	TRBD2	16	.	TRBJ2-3	TGCGCCAGCAGCCTAGGGCGAAGGGAGGGCTTAGATACGCAGTATTTT	CASSLGRREGLDTQYF
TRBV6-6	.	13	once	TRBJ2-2	TGTGCCAGCTCCTCAGGTTGGACCGGGGAGCTGTTTTTT	CASSSGWTGELFF
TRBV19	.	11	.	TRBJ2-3	TGTGCCAGTAGTCAGGCAGATACGCAGTATTTT	CASSQADTQYF
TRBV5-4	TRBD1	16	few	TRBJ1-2	TGTGCCAGCAGCTTGGGCGACAGGGGGCAGGGGTATGGCTACACCTTC	CASSLGDRGQGYGYTF
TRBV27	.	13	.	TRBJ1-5	TGTGCCAGCAGTCCCCTTCCCAATCAGCCCCAGCATTTT	CASSPLPNQPQHF
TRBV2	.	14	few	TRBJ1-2	TGTGCCAGCAGTGAAGGAGCAGGGGACTATGGCTACACCTTC	CASSEGAGDYGYTF
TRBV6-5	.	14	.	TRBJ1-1	TGTGCCAGCAGTCTCAGGGCGTTGAACACTGAAGCTTTCTTT	CASSLRALNTEAFF
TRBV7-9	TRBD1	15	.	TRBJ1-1	TGTGCCAGCAGCCCGGGACAGGGGGCGAGGACTGAAGCTTTCTTT	CASSPGQGARTEAFF
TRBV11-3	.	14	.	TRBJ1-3	TGTGCCAGCACAGCGACCTACTCTGGAAACACCATATATTTT	CASTATYSGNTIYF
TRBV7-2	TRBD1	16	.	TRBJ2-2	TGTGCCAGCAGCCTAAGACAGGGACGAACCGGTTGGGAGCTGTTTTTT	CASSLRQGRTGWELFF
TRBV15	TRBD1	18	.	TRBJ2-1	TGTGCCACCAGCAGGTTATCCAGGAGACAGGGGAAATCCAATGAGCAGTTCTTC	CATSRLSRRQGKSNEQFF
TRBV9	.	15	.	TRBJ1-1	TGTGCCAGCAGCCCCCGTGGGGCCAGGAACACTGAAGCTTTCTTT	CASSPRGARNTEAFF
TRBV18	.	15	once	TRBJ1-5	TGTGCCAGCTCACCAAACGACGGAGCCAATCAGCCCCAGCATTTT	CASSPNDGANQPQHF
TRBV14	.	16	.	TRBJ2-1	TGTGCCAGCAGCCAAGATCTCAGCGATGATTCCAATGAGCAGTTCTTC	CASSQDLSDDSNEQFF
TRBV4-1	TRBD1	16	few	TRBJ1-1	TGCGCCAGCAGCCACCCGTTACAGGGGCTGAACACTGAAGCTTTCTTT	CASSHPLQGLNTEAFF
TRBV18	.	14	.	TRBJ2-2	TGTGCCAGCTCACCTTTCACGAACACCGGGGAGCTGTTTTTT	CASSPFTNTGELFF
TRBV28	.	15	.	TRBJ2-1	TGTGCCTGGTCGCCTAACCGCGCTAATCACAATGAGCAGTTCTTC	CAWSPNRANHNEQFF
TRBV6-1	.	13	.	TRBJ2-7	TGTGCCAGCAGGGAGGGGGGGTTCTACGAGCAGTACTTC	CASREGGFYEQYF
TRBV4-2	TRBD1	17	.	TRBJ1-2	TGTGCCAGCAGACCTCAGGGGGGTGATAAAAACATCTATGGCTACACCTTC	CASRPQGGDKNIYGYTF
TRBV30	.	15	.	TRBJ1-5	TGTGCCTGGAGTTGGAAGGGGAATAGCAATCAGCCCCAGCATTTT	CAWSWKGNSNQPQHF
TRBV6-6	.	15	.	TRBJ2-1	TGTGCCAGCAGCCTAGTTGTAGCTAGCAACAATGAGCAGTTCTTC	CASSLVVASNNEQFF
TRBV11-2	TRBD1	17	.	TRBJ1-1	TGTGCCAGCAGCTTAGGCCCGGCGACAGGGCTAGACACTGAAGCTTTCTTT	CASSLGPATGLDTEAFF
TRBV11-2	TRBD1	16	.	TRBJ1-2	TGTGCCAGCAGCCCCAATCCGGATGGGGGACAGGGGGTTGACACCTTC	CASSPNPDGGQGVDTF
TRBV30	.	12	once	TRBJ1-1	TGTGCCTGGAGTGAGCGGAACACTGAAGCTTTCTTT	CAWSERNTEAFF
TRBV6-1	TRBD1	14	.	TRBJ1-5	TGTGCCAGCAACCCGGGACAGATCAATCAGCCCCAGCATTTT	CASNPGQINQPQHF
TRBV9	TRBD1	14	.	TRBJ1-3	TGTGCCAGCAGTGGACAGGGCTTAGGAAACACCATATATTTT	CASSGQGLGNTIYF